Shown below are 18 T cell receptor beta chains from a single sample sequenced in a study of blood T cell repertoires in COVID-19. TCRdb keeps only in-frame clones here, not all; method: immunoSEQ multiplex PCR. Of more than 250,000 clones detected, roughly 85% appear once; the ten largest clones hold about 5.1%. The sequenced material came from peripheral blood. These TCRs come from a man in his fifties or sixties with active or convalescent COVID-19.

The V and J genes are TRBV5-1 and TRBJ2-1; 12 bases fit TRBD2. This CDR3 has 16 amino acids. The V gene's germline CDR1 is SGHRS and CDR2 YFSETQ. J lost 5 bases, V lost 3 bases, and 6 bases had no gene match. The chain's CDR3 is CASSSLAGGPNNEQFF. As DNA, the CDR3 is TGCGCCAGCAGCTCGCTAGCGGGAGGGCCGAACAATGAGCAGTTCTTC.

J is TRBJ2-1 and V is TRBV19, with 12 bases fitting TRBD2. This CDR3 contains 20 residues. Trimming removed 6 bases from V and 3 bases from J; junction bases left unmatched: 18. Germline V lookup: CDR1 LNHDA, CDR2 SQIVND (reference sequence). As DNA, the CDR3 is TGTGCCAGTAGCTATCCTCCCGGGACTAGCGGGCCTAGGGGCTACAATGAGCAGTTCTTC. The encoded protein is CASSYPPGTSGPRGYNEQFF.

The rearrangement uses TRBV30 and TRBJ1-5; weak D call: TRBD1 (6 bases). The CDR3 has 13 residues. Germline V gives CDR1 GTSNPN, CDR2 SVGIG (reference sequence). The V gene lost 0 bases and the J gene lost 8 bases, with 11 bases spanning the gap. The DNA for the CDR3 is TGTGCCTGGAGTGTAGGGGGACCGGAGCCCCAGCATTTT. Amino acids: CAWSVGGPEPQHF.

The J gene is TRBJ2-2, the V gene TRBV18; a weak D match, TRBD2 (5 bases). Germline V CDR1 and CDR2: KGHSH, LQKENI. V dropped 3 bases and J dropped 6 bases, with 14 bases sitting between them. CDR3 length: 15 residues. As DNA, the CDR3 is TGTGCCAGCTCACCTCTAGCCCCGCCGCCCGGGGAGCTGTTTTTT. Its protein product is CASSPLAPPPGELFF.

The chain joins TRBV4-1 to TRBJ2-7; TRBD2 aligns across 7 bases. With V trimmed by 1 base and J by 4 bases, 10 bases remained unmatched. The CDR3 is made up of 16 amino acids. Germline loops: CDR1 MGHRA, CDR2 YSYEKL. The CDR3 reads CASSQAYQGSGYEQYF. The CDR3 DNA reads as TGCGCCAGCAGCCAAGCGTACCAGGGTAGCGGGTACGAGCAGTACTTC.

This clone was recorded only once. This CDR3 is CAWRQGVGGTEAFF. Here the CDR3 DNA reads TGTGCCTGGAGACAAGGGGTGGGTGGCACTGAAGCTTTCTTT. This chain joins TRBV30 and TRBJ1-1; TRBD1 is a possible D gene (5 bases). Between the trimmed V and J ends, which lost 3 bases and 4 bases, there was a span of 15 bases. CDR3 length: 14 amino acids. From germline, CDR1 is GTSNPN and CDR2 SVGIG (reference sequence).

This clone showed up just a few times. The rearrangement joins TRBV6-2 or TRBV6-3 to TRBJ2-2, with TRBD2 matching 11 bases. The J segment lost 3 bases and the V segment lost 4 bases, leaving 4 bases of the junction unmatched. Germline assignment: CDR1 MNHEY and CDR2 SVGEGT. This CDR3 region has 16 residues. Written as DNA, the CDR3 is TGTGCCAGCAGTTGGGGACTAGCGGCTTACACCGGGGAGCTGTTTTTT. It is translated as CASSWGLAAYTGELFF.

This chain uses TRBV6-4 with TRBJ2-1, with a possible D match to TRBD2 (6 bases). This CDR3 spans 13 amino acids. Per germline, CDR1 MRHNA and CDR2 SNTAGT. V dropped 0 bases and J dropped 11 bases, with 11 bases sitting between them. CDR3 nucleotide sequence: TGTGCCAGCAGTGACTCACGGGAGACCCAGCAGTTCTTC. This encodes CASSDSRETQQFF.

V is TRBV19 and J is TRBJ2-3; 9 bases agree with TRBD2. Germline V gene lookup returns CDR1 LNHDA and CDR2 SQIVND (reference sequence). J gave up 0 bases and V 6 bases, and 4 bases lay outside the gene matches. CDR3 size: 15 residues. The CDR3, as DNA: TGTGCCAGTAGAACTACTAGCGGGAGCACAGATACGCAGTATTTT. It encodes CASRTTSGSTDTQYF.

V usage is TRBV13 and J usage is TRBJ1-1; D is ambiguous. Trimming took off 6 bases at V and 3 bases at J, with 11 bases between the two ends. The CDR3 has 13 residues. The V gene's germline CDR1 is PRHDT and CDR2 FYEKMQ (reference sequence). This CDR3 is CASSIFADTEAFF. The CDR3 DNA reads as TGTGCCAGCAGTATCTTTGCGGACACTGAAGCTTTCTTT.

CDR3 DNA sequence: TGTGCCAGCAGCTTGGCAAACGGGGTTGATCAGTACTTC. It yields the protein CASSLANGVDQYF. This chain links TRBV5-4 with TRBJ2-7, with a possible D match to TRBD2 (5 bases). Trimming cost V 0 bases and J 10 bases, with 14 bases left between them. The germline V gene encodes CDR1 SGHNT and CDR2 YYREEE (reference sequence). There are 13 residues in the CDR3.

This chain uses TRBV5-5 with TRBJ1-5; TRBD1 matches at 7 bases. CDR3 length equals 15 residues. Germline CDR1 is SGHKS and CDR2 is YYEKEE (reference sequence). V shed 3 bases and J 0 bases; nucleotides not matched to a gene: 3. CDR3 DNA sequence: TGTGCCAGCAGCTGGGGGGACAGTAGCAATCAGCCCCAGCATTTT. Translated, it gives CASSWGDSSNQPQHF.

V usage is TRBV11-3 and J usage is TRBJ2-3; D ambiguous. V lost 1 base and J 6 bases, leaving 5 bases between the germline ends. In germline, CDR1 is SGHNT, CDR2 YENEEA. The CDR3 spans 12 residues. CDR3 sequence: CASSLVPDTQYF. In DNA, the CDR3 is TGTGCCAGCAGCTTAGTTCCGGATACGCAGTATTTT.

The rearrangement links TRBV5-1 to TRBJ2-1; 7 bases align to TRBD2. The CDR3 is 16 amino acids. The junction had 8 bases not matched to a gene; V was cut back by 4 bases and J by 1 base. From germline, CDR1 is SGHRS and CDR2 YFSETQ. The CDR3 protein is CASSPPLAASYNEQFF. The CDR3 region has the DNA TGCGCCAGCAGCCCCCCTCTAGCGGCATCCTACAATGAGCAGTTCTTC.

V usage is TRBV5-1 and J usage is TRBJ2-7; 8 nucleotides agree with TRBD1. V lost 3 bases to trimming and J lost 7 bases; unmatched junction nucleotides: 9. CDR1 and CDR2 from the germline V gene are SGHRS and YFSETQ. This CDR3 is built from 14 residues. The CDR3 bases are TGCGCCAGCAGCTCGACAGGGGCCCAGGGGGAGCAGTACTTC. As protein: CASSSTGAQGEQYF.

J is TRBJ1-3 and V is TRBV19; D uncertain. Trimming left V 8 bases short and J 2 bases short, with 10 bases between. CDR1 and CDR2 (germline): LNHDA, SQIVND (reference sequence). CDR3 size: 13 residues. CDR3 DNA sequence: TGTGCCAGTGGAGCGGCCGCTGGAAACACCATATATTTT. Encoded protein: CASGAAAGNTIYF.

The chain is built from TRBV19 and TRBJ1-3; tentative D call: TRBD1 (5 bases). V lost 8 bases, J lost 0 bases, and 17 bases lay in between. Germline V lookup: CDR1 LNHDA, CDR2 SQIVND (reference sequence). The CDR3 consists of 16 residues. The CDR3: CASRKAGRVSGNTIYF. The CDR3, as DNA: TGTGCCAGTCGAAAGGCAGGCAGGGTCTCTGGAAACACCATATATTTT.

The chain carries TRBV4-1 and TRBJ2-1, with 9 nucleotides matching TRBD2. Germline assignment: CDR1 MGHRA and CDR2 YSYEKL. With 3 bases clipped from V and 3 bases from J, the junction kept 9 bases outside the gene matches. There are 17 residues in the CDR3. CDR3 nucleotide sequence: TGCGCCAGCAGCCACATCGTAGCGGGAGTTTTCTACAATGAGCAGTTCTTC. Translating gives CASSHIVAGVFYNEQFF.